This T cell receptor beta chain was observed in a study of T-cell memory formation after mild COVID-19. Constant-segment primers were used for 5'RACE, and the resulting TCR alpha and TCR beta cDNA libraries carried sample barcodes and UMIs. One entry per CDR3 protein, called by TCRdb with MiXCR from the 5' RACE reads. Among approximately 150,000 distinct CDR3 sequences listed, roughly 14% were seen once. Germline V lookup: CDR1 MDHEN, CDR2 SYDVKM. CDR3 length: 14 amino acids. V shed 6 bases and J 15 bases; nucleotides not matched to a gene: 12. As regards this clonotype: Antigen specificity is unknown.

Notes on the study in general: For contracting clones, CD4+ ones sat mainly in CM and EM, CD8+ in EMRA. Nothing confirmed that second-wave clones peaking on day 37 were specific for SARS-CoV-2.

The genes are TRBV28 and TRBJ2-1; 12 positions agree with TRBD2. The TCR was taken from an adult woman who had mild COVID-19 (a few samples of this study predate the infection). Cell type and time point are not known. Sample: PBMCs or a T cell subset sorted from them (not recorded which). CDR3 coding DNA: TGTGCCAGCAGCCCCCTGACTAGCGGGGGCTTCGGGTTCTTC. This codes for CASSPLTSGGFGFF.